This T cell receptor (beta chain) comes out of a study of blood T cell repertoires in COVID-19. Study-level information: Sites in the United States, Italy and Spain provided acute and convalescent COVID-19 samples. The cDNA or gDNA used as material had been derived from T cells, B-cell-depleted T cells, or PBMCs.

Under the authors' procedure: Amplifying reference gene primers gave estimates of nucleated cell counts. Assay used: immunoSEQ multiplex PCR; TCRdb lists only in-frame clones, some missing. For V, J and clone size, that table is used; D and trimming come from the DNA. The table has 61,000 or so clones, 88% seen once. Input material: peripheral blood. This clonotype was obtained from a woman at least 80 years old with active COVID-19.

CDR3 amino acids: CSARPGQSSYEQYF. CDR3 coding DNA: TGCAGCGCTCGCCCGGGACAGAGCTCCTACGAGCAGTACTTC. This rearrangement joins TRBV29-1 to TRBJ2-7; 7 nucleotides agree with TRBD1. The CDR3 covers 14 residues. Looked up from germline, CDR1 is SQVTM and CDR2 is ANQGSEA. Trimming cost V 7 bases and J 0 bases; bases outside gene matches: 9.